This TCR beta chain was documented in a study of blood T cell repertoires in COVID-19. For the study at large: Samples taken during acute and convalescent COVID-19 were collected in the United States, Italy and Spain. PBMCs, B-cell-depleted T cells, or T cells provided the cDNA or gDNA that made up the material.

The CDR3 is made up of 16 amino acids. V lost 2 bases, J lost 0 bases, and 10 bases lay in between. CDR1 KGHDR and CDR2 SFDVKD come from the germline V gene. Study processing details: Reference gene primer amplification gave nucleated cell count estimates. Only in-frame clones appear in the TCRdb table, and some are missing; sequencing was by immunoSEQ multiplex PCR. The V and J calls and clone size were taken over from that table, and D and trimming were inferred from the DNA. The data contain roughly 100,000 clones, roughly 89% of them singletons. Seattle patients were enrolled while actively infected and followed longitudinally.

The sample comprised peripheral blood. The clonotype was recovered from a human donor with COVID-19, enrolled during active disease. The donor label of this sample is uncertain. This chain joins TRBV24-1 and TRBJ1-5; D is unclear. CDR3 sequence reads: CATSDCSTYSNQPQHF. CDR3 sequence (DNA): TGTGCCACCAGTGATTGCTCGACATATAGCAATCAGCCCCAGCATTTT.